This T cell receptor beta chain was captured in a study of shared clonotypes between healthy human individuals. Unsorted PBMC replicate PCRs used about 280 ng DNA, around 28,000 T cell genomes. Method: immunoSEQ multiplex PCR; TCRdb's copy keeps in-frame clones and lacks some. The sample consists of some 530,000 clones, approximately 81% of them appearing once. In this sample, this clone turned up many times. V lost 2 bases to trimming and J lost 2 bases, with 10 bases between them. CDR3 length: 14 amino acids. The germline gives CDR1 SGHDT, CDR2 YYEEEE. The source material was PBMCs. The sequence derives from a woman aged 40 to 49 in good health. Some clones in this sample may be carry-over from other donors' samples. This chain links TRBV5-6 with TRBJ1-1; D uncertain. The CDR3 DNA reads as TGTGCCAGCAGCTTAGGCAGGAGAAACACTGAAGCTTTCTTT. It is translated as CASSLGRRNTEAFF.